This T cell receptor (beta chain) originates from a study of T cells in Graves' hyperthyroidism and ophthalmopathy. Germline loops: CDR1 SEHNR, CDR2 FQNEAQ (reference sequence). The CDR3 extends over 12 amino acids. The V end lost 9 bases, the J end lost 9 bases, and 12 bases lay between the germline ends. Researchers took RNA transcripts and amplified the TCR beta CDR3 regions from them. HTBI primers were used for first-round RT-PCR of the TCR CDR3. One entry per CDR3 protein results from TCRdb running MiXCR on the multiplex PCR reads. The sample includes about 380,000 distinct CDR3 sequences, around 15% of them seen just once.

The receptor comes from a woman between 25 and 40 years old with Graves' ophthalmopathy. The gene calls are TRBV7-9 and TRBJ1-6, with a weak D call TRBD1 (6 bases). Sequenced: blood. The CDR3 coding sequence is TGTGCCAGTGGGGGGGCCGGTTCACCCCTCCACTTT. Translated: CASGGAGSPLHF.